These 7 T cell receptor beta chains share one sample of origin, sequenced in a study of T cell responses to AZD1222 COVID-19 vaccine. Sequencing used immunoSEQ multiplex PCR; TCRdb keeps in-frame clones, though not all of them. Among about 150,000 clones, 85% to 95% were seen once, and the ten largest hold about 1.3%. The sequencing used peripheral blood, collected on day 0 of AZD1222 vaccination. These receptors all stem from an adult in good health.

Of note for this clone: Other DNA variants within this sample encode the same CDR3. The gene calls are TRBV19 and TRBJ2-3; no clear D gene. The germline CDR1 and CDR2 sequences are LNHDA and SQIVND (reference sequence). The CDR3 loop spans 12 amino acids. The V and J ends lost 2 bases and 6 bases respectively, with 6 bases between them. CDR3 in DNA: TGTGCCAGTAGTATAAGTGGGGATACGCAGTATTTT. This codes for CASSISGDTQYF.

The chain employs TRBV19 and TRBJ2-5; 8 nucleotides align to TRBD2. The CDR3 sequence is 14 residues long. From germline, CDR1 is LNHDA and CDR2 SQIVND (reference sequence). The V gene end was trimmed by 7 bases and the J gene end by 0 bases; junction bases not matched to a gene: 4. The CDR3 nucleotides are TGTGCCAGTATGAGTAGCGGGAACCAAGAGACCCAGTACTTC. It encodes CASMSSGNQETQYF.

This clone was observed a few times. The chain couples TRBV12-3 or TRBV12-4 to TRBJ2-3; D gene uncertain. The CDR3 extends over 13 amino acids. The germline V and J ends were trimmed by 3 bases and 2 bases, with 6 bases remaining between them. CDR3 in amino acids: CASSFQDTDTQYF. CDR3 bases: TGTGCCAGCAGTTTTCAGGACACAGATACGCAGTATTTT.

The rearrangement links TRBV2 to TRBJ2-5; D is unclear. Trimming shortened V by 4 bases and J by 1 base, and 7 bases separated the two germline ends. The V gene's germline CDR1 is SNHLY and CDR2 FYNNEI. The CDR3 runs 13 residues. The DNA of the CDR3 is TGTGCCAGCAGTGGTGCTGGCCAAGAGACCCAGTACTTC. It specifies CASSGAGQETQYF.

This clone was picked up one time. This chain joins TRBV2 and TRBJ1-4, with no clear D. Trimming pared 6 bases from V and 0 bases from J, leaving 8 bases between. The CDR3 has 14 amino acids. Looked up from germline, CDR1 is SNHLY and CDR2 is FYNNEI. For the CDR3, the DNA is TGTGCCAGCAGCCAGGTAGCAACTAATGAAAAACTGTTTTTT. It is translated as CASSQVATNEKLFF.

CDR3 loop: CASSHPDRDGYTF. The CDR3 region has the DNA TGTGCCAGCAGCCATCCAGACAGGGACGGCTACACCTTC. The chain joins TRBV5-4 to TRBJ1-2; 7 bases are shared with TRBD1. The CDR3 covers 13 residues. The ends lost 4 bases at V and 8 bases at J; junction bases unmatched: 8. Germline assignment: CDR1 SGHNT and CDR2 YYREEE (reference sequence).

In this sample, this clone turned up once. The chain has TRBV7-8 and TRBJ2-7; D possibly corresponds to TRBD2 (5 bases). This CDR3 is built from 13 residues. Trimming pared 5 bases from V and 6 bases from J, leaving 14 bases between. CDR1 SGHVS and CDR2 FQNEAQ come from the germline V gene. The CDR3 region has the DNA TGTGCCAGCAGCCCTCGCCGTGCGGGCGAGCAGTACGTC. Amino acid sequence: CASSPRRAGEQYV.